Below are 19 T cell receptor beta chains sequenced from a single sample in a study of shared clonotypes between healthy human individuals. Generated by immunoSEQ multiplex PCR, the TCRdb table keeps only in-frame clones and is missing some. The sample has about 1.1 million clones, 70% to 85% seen once; the top ten hold approximately 0.9%. The sample comprised memory CD4+ T cells from PBMCs. The subset is: CD45RA-negative fraction. These receptors all stem from a man in his late teens or twenties in good health. Some clones in this sample may be carry-over from other donors' samples.

A single count supports this clone. The chain carries TRBV5-1 and TRBJ2-7; D is unclear. The CDR3 has 15 amino acids. Trimming removed 0 bases at V and 6 bases at J, with 16 bases between. Per germline, CDR1 SGHRS and CDR2 YFSETQ. The CDR3 is CASSLGPPTGSEQYF. As DNA, the CDR3 is TGCGCCAGCAGCTTGGGTCCTCCCACCGGGTCCGAGCAGTACTTC.

This clone was observed a few times. The gene calls are TRBV28 and TRBJ1-1; D call uncertain. The CDR3 length is 17 residues. Germline CDR1 is MDHEN and CDR2 is SYDVKM. Trimming left V 0 bases short and J 1 base short, with 15 bases between. The CDR3 loop reads CASSLWAATRPNTEAFF. The CDR3 DNA reads as TGTGCCAGCAGTTTATGGGCAGCTACCAGACCGAACACTGAAGCTTTCTTT.

This chain links TRBV6-1 with TRBJ1-2, with D possibly TRBD1 on 6 matching bases. V was cut by 4 bases and J by 4 bases, with 7 bases left in between. CDR3 length: 12 residues. Germline loops: CDR1 MNHNS, CDR2 SASEGT. The CDR3 loop is CASSGTVYGYTF. The CDR3 DNA sequence: TGTGCCAGCAGTGGGACAGTCTATGGCTACACCTTC.

This clone was observed a single time. V usage is TRBV18 and J usage is TRBJ2-5, with 10 bases matching TRBD2. CDR1 and CDR2 from the germline V gene are KGHSH and LQKENI. Germline trimming cut 3 bases from V and 7 bases from J; bases unmatched to any gene: 11. This CDR3 contains 16 residues. The CDR3 spells CASSPISGRSKGTQYF. The CDR3 DNA sequence: TGTGCCAGCTCACCTATTAGCGGGAGGAGTAAAGGGACCCAGTACTTC.

The chain has TRBV9 and TRBJ2-1, with D possibly being TRBD1 or TRBD2 (5 bases each). Per the germline V gene, CDR1 is SGDLS and CDR2 is YYNGEE. The CDR3 runs to 12 residues. V was shortened by 0 bases and J by 8 bases, with 6 bases between the two germline ends. The CDR3 reads CASSVAGHEQFF. Here the CDR3 DNA reads TGTGCCAGCAGCGTAGCGGGACATGAGCAGTTCTTC.

Points on this clone: This sequence may be a read error, since a much larger clone differs from it by one base. The chain carries TRBV30 and TRBJ2-6; TRBD1 might be the D (5 bases). CDR1 and CDR2 (germline): GTSNPN, SVGIG (reference sequence). The CDR3 contains 18 residues. The DNA for the CDR3 is TGTACCTGGAGTGTAGACCAGGGTTCATACTCTGGGGCCAACGTCCTGACTTTC. It is translated as CTWSVDQGSYSGANVLTF.

This clone was seen only a few times. This chain joins TRBV29-1 and TRBJ1-1; D remains unclear. The V end lost 3 bases, the J end lost 4 bases, and 12 bases lay between the germline ends. Germline CDR1 reads SQVTM; CDR2 reads ANQGSEA. CDR3 length: 13 amino acids. The chain's CDR3 is CSVEGLDGTEAFF. CDR3 coding DNA: TGCAGCGTTGAGGGGTTAGATGGCACTGAAGCTTTCTTT.

This clone has a handful of counts. The gene calls are TRBV7-2 and TRBJ1-3; possible D gene TRBD1, 5 bases. Germline values: CDR1 SGHTA, CDR2 FQGNSA. CDR3 length: 15 residues. Trimming left V 6 bases short and J 0 bases short, with 12 bases between. The CDR3 coding sequence is TGTGCCAGCAGGTTCAGTGGGGCCTCTGGAAACACCATATATTTT. It specifies CASRFSGASGNTIYF.

This clone was seen a handful of times. V is TRBV29-1 and J is TRBJ1-5; the match to TRBD1 covers 9 bases. The CDR3 consists of 13 residues. Looked up from germline, CDR1 is SQVTM and CDR2 is ANQGSEA. The J segment lost 6 bases and the V segment lost 6 bases, leaving 6 bases of the junction unmatched. CDR3 amino acids: CSVGTGGSQPQHF. The CDR3 DNA is TGCAGCGTGGGAACAGGGGGCTCTCAGCCCCAGCATTTT.

Concerning this clone: Other DNA sequences in this specimen translate into the identical CDR3. This CDR3 reads CSAPLGGTQYF. In DNA form, the CDR3 reads TGCAGTGCGCCCCTAGGGGGTACGCAGTATTTT. The rearrangement links TRBV20-1 to TRBJ2-3, with D possibly being TRBD1 (6 bases). The CDR3 extends over 11 amino acids. Germline V gene lookup returns CDR1 DFQATT and CDR2 SNEGSKA (reference sequence). Trimming cost V 6 bases and J 8 bases, with 12 bases left between them.

This sequence joins TRBV5-1 and TRBJ1-4; 7 nucleotides line up with TRBD1. V lost 3 bases to trimming and J lost 4 bases; unmatched junction nucleotides: 9. CDR1 is SGHRS, CDR2 YFSETQ, per germline. The CDR3 runs to 16 residues. The CDR3 DNA reads as TGCGCCAGCAGCTCCCTGACGACAGGGATTAATGAAAAACTGTTTTTT. It translates to CASSSLTTGINEKLFF. Based on the CDR3 plus reference TRBV5-1 and TRBJ1-4, the full variable domain is KAGVTQTPRYLIKTRGQQVTLSCSPISGHRSVSWYQQTPGQGLQFLFEYFSETQRNKGNFPGRFSGRQFSNSRSEMNVSTLELGDSALYLCASSSLTTGINEKLFFGSGTQLSVL.

J is TRBJ2-2 and V is TRBV7-3, with TRBD2 identical over 7 bases. In germline, CDR1 is SGHTA, CDR2 FQGTGA. The J segment lost 6 bases and the V segment lost 2 bases, leaving 6 bases of the junction unmatched. This CDR3 has 15 amino acids. The CDR3 here is CASSLQGGYSGELFF. Written as DNA, the CDR3 is TGTGCCAGCAGCTTACAGGGAGGGTACTCCGGGGAGCTGTTTTTT.

The rearrangement links TRBV7-2 to TRBJ2-2, with 13 bases matching TRBD2. The CDR3 is made up of 16 amino acids. Germline V gene sequence: CDR1 SGHTA, CDR2 FQGNSA. The junction had 5 bases not matched to a gene; V was cut back by 2 bases and J by 8 bases. In DNA, the CDR3 is TGTGCCAGCAGCTTATCTGGGACTAGCGGGATAGGGGAGCTGTTTTTT. Translated, it gives CASSLSGTSGIGELFF. The full variable domain, in which reference TRBV7-2 and TRBJ2-2 provide the parts outside the CDR3, is GAGVSQSPSNKVTEKGKDVELRCDPISGHTALYWYRQSLGQGLEFLIYFQGNSAPDKSGLPSDRFSAERTGGSVSTLTIQRTQQEDSAVYLCASSLSGTSGIGELFFGEGSRLTVL.

The chain couples TRBV5-6 to TRBJ2-7, with D possibly called TRBD1 or TRBD2 (6 bases each). The CDR3 is 15 residues long. CDR1 is SGHDT and CDR2 is YYEEEE in the germline V gene. V gave up 4 bases and J gave up 2 bases, with 16 bases separating them. The CDR3 nucleotides read TGTGCCAGCAGCCTCCTAGGGGGGTCTACCTACGAGCAGTACTTC. Its translation is CASSLLGGSTYEQYF. The whole variable domain, filled in from reference TRBV5-6 and TRBJ2-7, reads DAGVTQSPTHLIKTRGQQVTLRCSPKSGHDTVSWYQQALGQGPQFIFQYYEEEERQRGNFPDRFSGHQFPNYSSELNVNALLLGDSALYLCASSLLGGSTYEQYFGPGTRLTVT.

This chain joins TRBV28 and TRBJ2-7; possible D gene TRBD2, 6 bases. Germline V gives CDR1 MDHEN, CDR2 SYDVKM. V lost 6 bases to trimming and J lost 2 bases, with 17 bases between them. The CDR3 is 15 residues long. The CDR3 sequence is CASSPRGGGAYEQYF. In DNA form, the CDR3 reads TGTGCCAGCAGCCCGAGGGGAGGCGGGGCCTACGAGCAGTACTTC.

V is TRBV5-1 and J is TRBJ2-1; D not certain. Germline assignment: CDR1 SGHRS and CDR2 YFSETQ. The CDR3 totals 17 residues. Trimming left V 0 bases short and J 4 bases short, with 17 bases between. CDR3 DNA sequence: TGCGCCAGCAGCTTGGACGTGGATTCTTTGGGGTACAATGAGCAGTTCTTC. Amino acid sequence: CASSLDVDSLGYNEQFF.

This clone was detected a few times. This sample includes further DNA sequences coding for the same CDR3. The chain combines TRBV6-5 with TRBJ1-1, with no clear D. The CDR3 runs 13 residues. The V end was cut by 4 bases, the J end by 0 bases, with 6 bases between. CDR1 MNHEY and CDR2 SVGAGI come from the germline V gene. The CDR3, as DNA: TGTGCCAGCAGTTCGGCCCTGAACACTGAAGCTTTCTTT. Residues: CASSSALNTEAFF.

As for this clone: This CDR3 is also generated by other DNA sequences in the sample. The chain combines TRBV15 with TRBJ2-7; D uncertain. In germline, CDR1 is LNHNV, CDR2 YYDKDF (reference sequence). This CDR3 comprises 12 residues. The V gene lost 0 bases and the J gene lost 7 bases, with 7 bases spanning the gap. In nucleotides, the CDR3 is TGTGCCACCAGCAGAGATGGTTATGAGCAGTACTTC. Amino acid sequence: CATSRDGYEQYF.

The rearrangement links TRBV6-5 to TRBJ1-1; D uncertain. The germline CDR1 and CDR2 sequences are MNHEY and SVGAGI. This CDR3 spans 13 amino acids. Trimming removed 0 bases at V and 3 bases at J, with 5 bases between. The CDR3 protein is CASSYSLDTEAFF. The CDR3 DNA sequence: TGTGCCAGCAGTTACTCGCTGGACACTGAAGCTTTCTTT.